Described below is a single T cell receptor (beta chain) sequence and its context. Antigen specificity is unknown. Measured with immunoSEQ multiplex PCR; TCRdb has only the in-frame clones, and not every one. The sample records around 78,000 clones, over 75% being singletons. With V trimmed by 3 bases and J by 5 bases, 7 bases remained unmatched. Germline V gene data show CDR1 as WNHNN and CDR2 as SYGVQD (reference sequence). The CDR3 runs 15 residues. The source of the sample is a study of T cells in localized non-small cell lung cancer. Study conclusions and caveats: In adjacent lung, a median roughly 58 of the top 100 tumor clones were found. In the blood, greater T cell density corresponded to longer overall survival. Clonality peaked in uninvolved adjacent lung rather than tumor. Heterogeneity cannot be ruled out, as sequencing used one tumor region only.

V is TRBV10-1 and J is TRBJ1-1; 9 bases match TRBD1. The clonotype comes from a female donor over 55 with stage I lung adenocarcinoma. Sequenced here: peripheral blood, sampled before any cancer treatment. The DNA of the CDR3 is TGCGCCAGCAGTGAACAGGGGGCTCCAAAAACTGAAGCTTTCTTT. The encoded protein is CASSEQGAPKTEAFF.